This T cell receptor (beta chain) originates from a study of CD8 T cells in Susac syndrome. RNA amounts of about 0.5 to 1 ug underwent reverse transcription with random hexamers. A single record per CDR3 protein comes from TCRdb applying MiXCR to the immunoSEQ multiplex PCR reads. This sample has about 82,000 distinct CDR3 sequences, with around 96% found just once. V was pared by 5 bases and J by 6 bases, with 14 bases between. Germline loops: CDR1 MNHEY, CDR2 SMNVEV (reference sequence). The CDR3 is 15 residues long. This TCR was sampled from a human donor with Susac syndrome. Material: CD8+ T cells from PBMCs. The V call is TRBV27, the J call TRBJ1-6; no definite D call. CDR3 sequence reads: CASSPQPLLNSPLHF. CDR3 nucleotides: TGTGCCAGCAGTCCCCAACCCCTTCTTAATTCACCCCTCCACTTT.